This TCR beta chain was obtained from a study of cytomegalovirus exposure and HLA in healthy donors. Study observations and caveats: Both high specificity and high sensitivity reportedly marked the classifier's diagnosis of cytomegalovirus status. The study assumed roughly uniform donor sequencing depth for presence/absence analyses. Clonal expansion was found to be greater in HLA-associated TCR beta chains than in equally common others in a later analysis. Trimming of TCR beta V- and J-genes showed a link, identified in a later analysis, to a missense DCLRE1C variant.

Germline CDR1 and CDR2: LNHNV and YYDKDF (reference sequence). The CDR3 loop spans 15 amino acids. Trimming removed 5 bases at V and 4 bases at J, with 14 bases between. The PCR ran on 60 Vbeta and 13 Jbeta primers. Assay used: immunoSEQ multiplex PCR; TCRdb lists only in-frame clones, some missing. The data contain about 150,000 clones, roughly 73% of them seen just once; the ten biggest clones take up under 2%. As concerns this clone: Its antigen is undetermined.

The chain employs TRBV15 and TRBJ2-2; a weak D match, TRBD2 (5 bases). The sequencing input was PBMCs. The sequence derives from a woman younger than 35 in good health and CMV-seronegative. CDR3 sequence reads: CATSYGRAATGELFF. Here the CDR3 DNA reads TGTGCCACCAGCTATGGGCGAGCGGCCACCGGGGAGCTGTTTTTT.